Included here is one TCR beta chain sequence, with context. With 1 base clipped from V and 6 bases from J, the junction kept 6 bases outside the gene matches. Germline CDR1 is SGHAT and CDR2 is FQDESV (reference sequence). The CDR3 loop spans 16 amino acids. The data stem from a study of control samples from healthy donors and cancer patients. TCRdb keeps only in-frame clones here, not all; method: immunoSEQ multiplex PCR. The top ten clones hold roughly 40% of a sample with more than 85,000 clones, approximately 84% of them seen once. The V call is TRBV11-1, the J call TRBJ2-2; TRBD2 matches 9 bases. Sample: PBMCs. The receptor was derived from a man aged 70 or older with lung cancer. CDR3 sequence reads: CASSLVGLAGSGELFF. DNA for the CDR3: TGTGCCAGCAGCTTAGTAGGTCTAGCGGGGTCCGGGGAGCTGTTTTTT.